This T cell receptor (beta chain) was identified during a study of T cells in Graves' hyperthyroidism and ophthalmopathy. Study at large: Peripheral blood sampling occurred at initial diagnosis, before any treatment.

Study-level points and caveats: Most thyroid clonotypes expanded above 0.001 were also detected in blood.

From RNA transcripts, TCR beta CDR3 regions were amplified. An initial round of RT-PCR targeting the TCR CDR3 relied on the HTBI primer set. One entry per CDR3 protein, called by TCRdb with MiXCR from the multiplex PCR reads. The sample has about 380,000 distinct CDR3 sequences, roughly 15% seen once. The table lists this clonotype with many counts. Its antigen is unknown. The study included ophthalmopathy patients with Clinical Activity Score at least 3, NOSPECS grade at least 4 and duration under 3 months. Input material: blood. The sequence was collected from a woman aged 25 to 39 with Graves' ophthalmopathy.

CDR3 region: CASSGGVTEAFF. In nucleotides, the CDR3 is TGTGCCAGCAGTGGGGGGGTGACTGAAGCTTTCTTT. The rearrangement joins TRBV11-2 to TRBJ1-1; D possibly corresponds to TRBD1 (5 bases). From germline, CDR1 is SGHAT and CDR2 FQNNGV. This CDR3 region has 12 residues. The V and J ends lost 6 bases and 5 bases respectively, with 10 bases between them.